This T cell receptor beta chain was obtained from a study of early stage breast cancer tumors. Background on the study: Most invasive tumors, about 75% of the 16, were ER+/PR+/HER2-.

Points from the study as a whole: In 14 of 16 patients, blood comparison separated tumor from normal breast. Compared with adjacent normal breast, tumors showed about 2.5-fold denser, more clonal T cells.

Remarks on this clone: The antigen is undetermined.

Each sample had two DNA replicates, approximately 0.49 ug blood or around 1.4 ug tissue. Data came from immunoSEQ multiplex PCR; TCRdb stores just in-frame clones and leaves some out. The sample contains just over 70,000 clones, roughly 80% of which appear only once. Germline V gives CDR1 MNHNY, CDR2 SVGAGI (reference sequence). The CDR3 sequence is 12 residues long. The V and J ends lost 6 bases and 5 bases respectively, with 11 bases between them. Material: blood. The chain links TRBV6-6 to TRBJ2-7; maybe TRBD1 (5 bases). This receptor was identified in a person between 55 and 69 years old with breast cancer. As DNA, the CDR3 is TGTGCCAGCAGCTTCGACAGCCACGAGCAGTACTTC. This codes for CASSFDSHEQYF.